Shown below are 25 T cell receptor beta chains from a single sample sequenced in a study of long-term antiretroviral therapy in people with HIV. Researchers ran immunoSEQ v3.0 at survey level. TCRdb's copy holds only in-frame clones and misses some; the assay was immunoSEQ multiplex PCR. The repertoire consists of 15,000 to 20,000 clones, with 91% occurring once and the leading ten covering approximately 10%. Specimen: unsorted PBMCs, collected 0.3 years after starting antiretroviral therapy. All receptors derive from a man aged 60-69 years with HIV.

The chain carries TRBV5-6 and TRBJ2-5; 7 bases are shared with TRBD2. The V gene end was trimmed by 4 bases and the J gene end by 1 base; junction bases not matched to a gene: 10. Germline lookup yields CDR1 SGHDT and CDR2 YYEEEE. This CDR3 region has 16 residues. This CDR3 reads CASSTTGPSGQETQYF. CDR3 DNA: TGTGCCAGCAGCACAACCGGGCCTAGCGGCCAAGAGACCCAGTACTTC.

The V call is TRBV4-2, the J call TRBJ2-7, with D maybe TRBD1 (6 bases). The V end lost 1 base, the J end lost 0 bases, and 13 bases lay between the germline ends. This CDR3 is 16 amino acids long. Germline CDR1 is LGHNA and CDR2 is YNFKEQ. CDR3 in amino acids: CASSQAIQGSSYEQYF. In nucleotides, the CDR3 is TGTGCCAGCAGCCAAGCAATTCAGGGGAGCTCCTACGAGCAGTACTTC.

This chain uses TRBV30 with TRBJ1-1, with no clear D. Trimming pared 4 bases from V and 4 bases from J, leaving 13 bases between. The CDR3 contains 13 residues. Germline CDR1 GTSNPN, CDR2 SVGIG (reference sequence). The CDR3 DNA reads TGTGCCTGGACCGTGGGTAGTGGCACTGAAGCTTTCTTT. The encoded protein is CAWTVGSGTEAFF.

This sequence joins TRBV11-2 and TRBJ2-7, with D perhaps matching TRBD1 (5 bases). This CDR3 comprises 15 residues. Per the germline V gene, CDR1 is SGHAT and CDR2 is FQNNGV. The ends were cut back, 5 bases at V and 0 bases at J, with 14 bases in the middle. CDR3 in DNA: TGTGCCAGCAGCACAAGACAGCGTAGCTCCTACGAGCAGTACTTC. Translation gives CASSTRQRSSYEQYF.

CDR3 in amino acids: CASSPAGNQPQHF. The CDR3 DNA follows: TGTGCCAGTAGTCCGGCGGGTAATCAGCCCCAGCATTTT. The chain uses TRBV19 and TRBJ1-5, with D unclear. CDR3 length equals 13 residues. Trimming pared 5 bases from V and 4 bases from J, leaving 9 bases between. Germline CDR1 LNHDA, CDR2 SQIVND (reference sequence).

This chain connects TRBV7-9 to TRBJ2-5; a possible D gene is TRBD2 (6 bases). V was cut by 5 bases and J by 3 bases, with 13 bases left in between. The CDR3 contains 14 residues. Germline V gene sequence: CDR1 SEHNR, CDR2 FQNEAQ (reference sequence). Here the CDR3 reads CASSLMTRKETQYF. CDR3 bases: TGTGCCAGCAGCCTGATGACTAGGAAAGAGACCCAGTACTTC.

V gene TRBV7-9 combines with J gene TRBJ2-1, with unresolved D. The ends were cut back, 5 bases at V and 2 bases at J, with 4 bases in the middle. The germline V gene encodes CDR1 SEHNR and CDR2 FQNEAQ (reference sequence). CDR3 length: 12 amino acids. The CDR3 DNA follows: TGTGCCAGCAGCCGCACCTACAATGAGCAGTTCTTC. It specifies CASSRTYNEQFF.

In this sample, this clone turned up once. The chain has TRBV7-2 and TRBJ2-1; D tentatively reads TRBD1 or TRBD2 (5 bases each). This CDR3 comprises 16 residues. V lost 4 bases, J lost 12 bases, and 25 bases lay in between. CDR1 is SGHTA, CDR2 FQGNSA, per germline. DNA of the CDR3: TGTGCCAGCAGCTCCCTAGGGGACCTCAGATCGGTGGGGCAGTTCTTC. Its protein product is CASSSLGDLRSVGQFF.

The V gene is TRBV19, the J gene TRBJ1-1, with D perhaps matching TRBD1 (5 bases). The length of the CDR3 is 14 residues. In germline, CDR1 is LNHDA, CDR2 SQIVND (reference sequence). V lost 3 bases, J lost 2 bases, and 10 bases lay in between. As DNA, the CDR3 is TGTGCCAGTAGTATGGGGGGTTATAACACTGAAGCTTTCTTT. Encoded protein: CASSMGGYNTEAFF.

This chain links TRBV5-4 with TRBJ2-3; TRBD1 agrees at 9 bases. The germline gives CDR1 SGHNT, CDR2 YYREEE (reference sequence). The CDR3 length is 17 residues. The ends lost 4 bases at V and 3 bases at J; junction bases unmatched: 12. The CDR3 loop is CASSPGQGRLWTDTQYF. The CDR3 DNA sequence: TGTGCCAGCAGCCCTGGACAGGGGCGACTTTGGACAGATACGCAGTATTTT.

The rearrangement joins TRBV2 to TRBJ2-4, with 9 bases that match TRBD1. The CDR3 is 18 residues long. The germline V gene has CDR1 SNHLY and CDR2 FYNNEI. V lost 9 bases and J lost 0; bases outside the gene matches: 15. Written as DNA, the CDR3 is TGTGCCAGTTACCCGGGACAGGGCGTAACTAAAGCCAAAAACATTCAGTACTTC. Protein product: CASYPGQGVTKAKNIQYF.

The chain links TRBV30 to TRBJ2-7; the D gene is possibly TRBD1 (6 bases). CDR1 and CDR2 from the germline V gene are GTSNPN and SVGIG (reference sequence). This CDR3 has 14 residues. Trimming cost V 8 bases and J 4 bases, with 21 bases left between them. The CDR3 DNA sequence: TGTGCCGGCTTAGGGGGACCGGGTAGTTACGAGCAGTACTTC. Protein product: CAGLGGPGSYEQYF.

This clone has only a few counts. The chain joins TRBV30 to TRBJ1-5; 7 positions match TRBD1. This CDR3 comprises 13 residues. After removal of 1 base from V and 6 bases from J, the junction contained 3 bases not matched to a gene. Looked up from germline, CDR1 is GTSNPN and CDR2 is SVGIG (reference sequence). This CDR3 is CAWSGQGSQPQHF. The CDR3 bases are TGTGCCTGGAGTGGACAGGGCAGTCAGCCCCAGCATTTT. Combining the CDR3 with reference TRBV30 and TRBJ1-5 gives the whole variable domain SQTIHQWPATLVQPVGSPLSLECTVEGTSNPNLYWYRQAAGRGLQLLFYSVGIGQISSEVPQNLSASRPQDRQFILSSKKLLLSDSGFYLCAWSGQGSQPQHFGDGTRLSIL.

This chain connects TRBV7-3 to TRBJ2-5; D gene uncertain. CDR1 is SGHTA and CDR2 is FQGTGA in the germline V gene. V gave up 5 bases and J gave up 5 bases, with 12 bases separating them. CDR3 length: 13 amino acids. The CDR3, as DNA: TGTGCCAGCAGCCCTAGGGATCGGGAGACCCAGTACTTC. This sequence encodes CASSPRDRETQYF.

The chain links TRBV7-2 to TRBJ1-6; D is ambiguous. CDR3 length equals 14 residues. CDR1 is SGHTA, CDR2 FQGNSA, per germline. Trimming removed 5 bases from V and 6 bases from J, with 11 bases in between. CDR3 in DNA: TGTGCCAGCAGCCAGCAGGATATTAATTCACCCCTCCACTTT. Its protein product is CASSQQDINSPLHF. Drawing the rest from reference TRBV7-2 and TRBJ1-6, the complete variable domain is GAGVSQSPSNKVTEKGKDVELRCDPISGHTALYWYRQSLGQGLEFLIYFQGNSAPDKSGLPSDRFSAERTGGSVSTLTIQRTQQEDSAVYLCASSQQDINSPLHFGNGTRLTVT.

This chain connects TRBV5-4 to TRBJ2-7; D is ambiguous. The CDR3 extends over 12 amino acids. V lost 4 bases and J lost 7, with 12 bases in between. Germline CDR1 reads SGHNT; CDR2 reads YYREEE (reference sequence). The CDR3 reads CASSRENSEQYF. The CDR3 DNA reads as TGTGCCAGCAGCAGGGAAAACTCGGAGCAGTACTTC.

CDR3 region: CASSPDWNTEAFF. The CDR3 nucleotides are TGTGCCAGCAGCCCGGACTGGAACACTGAAGCTTTCTTT. This rearrangement joins TRBV7-6 to TRBJ1-1; no firm D call. Per germline, CDR1 SGHVS and CDR2 FNYEAQ. CDR3 length: 13 amino acids. Trimming left V 5 bases short and J 1 base short, with 8 bases between.

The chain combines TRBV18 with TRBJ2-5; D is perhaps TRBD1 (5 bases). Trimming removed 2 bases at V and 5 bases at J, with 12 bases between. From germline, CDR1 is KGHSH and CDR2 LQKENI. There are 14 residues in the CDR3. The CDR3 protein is CASSPGAPRETQYF. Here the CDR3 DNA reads TGTGCCAGCTCACCAGGGGCCCCAAGGGAGACCCAGTACTTC.

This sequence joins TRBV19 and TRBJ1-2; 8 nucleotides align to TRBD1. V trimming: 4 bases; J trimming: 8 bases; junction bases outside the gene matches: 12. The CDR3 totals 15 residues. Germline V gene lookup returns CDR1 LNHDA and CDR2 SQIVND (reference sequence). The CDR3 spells CASSTTIGQGVGYTF. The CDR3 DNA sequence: TGTGCCAGTAGTACAACCATCGGACAGGGTGTCGGCTACACCTTC.

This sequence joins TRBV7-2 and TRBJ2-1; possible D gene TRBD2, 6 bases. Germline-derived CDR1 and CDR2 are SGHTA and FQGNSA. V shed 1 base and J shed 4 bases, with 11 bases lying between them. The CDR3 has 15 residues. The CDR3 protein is CASSLGRARYNEQFF. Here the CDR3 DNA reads TGTGCCAGCAGCTTAGGGAGGGCGAGATACAATGAGCAGTTCTTC.

The CDR3 DNA follows: TGTGCCAGCAGCGATCCAGGGGGTGGTACAGCAGCTTTCTTT. It codes for CASSDPGGGTAAFF. This rearrangement joins TRBV6-5 to TRBJ1-1; TRBD1 aligns across 7 bases. Germline V CDR1 and CDR2: MNHEY, SVGAGI. With V trimmed by 6 bases and J by 10 bases, 14 bases remained unmatched. CDR3 length: 14 amino acids.

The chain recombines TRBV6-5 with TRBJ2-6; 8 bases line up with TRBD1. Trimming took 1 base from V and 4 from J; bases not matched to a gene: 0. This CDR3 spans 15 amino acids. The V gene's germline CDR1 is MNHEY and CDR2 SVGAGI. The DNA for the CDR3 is TGTGCCAGCAGTTACTACAGGGGGGGGGCCAACGTCCTGACTTTC. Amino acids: CASSYYRGGANVLTF.

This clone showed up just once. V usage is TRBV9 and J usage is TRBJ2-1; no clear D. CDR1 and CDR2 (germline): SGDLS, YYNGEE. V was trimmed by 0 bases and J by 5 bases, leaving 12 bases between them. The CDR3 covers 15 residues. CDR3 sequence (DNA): TGTGCCAGCAGCGTAGGAAGGACGTACGACAATGAGCAGTTCTTC. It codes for CASSVGRTYDNEQFF.

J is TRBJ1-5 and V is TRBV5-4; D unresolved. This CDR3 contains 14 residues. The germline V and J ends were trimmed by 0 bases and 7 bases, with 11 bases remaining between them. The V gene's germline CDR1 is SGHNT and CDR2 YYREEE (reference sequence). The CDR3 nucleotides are TGTGCCAGCAGCTTGGGTGGACTGGGGCAGCCCCAGCATTTT. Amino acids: CASSLGGLGQPQHF. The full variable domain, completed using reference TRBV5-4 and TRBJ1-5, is ETGVTQSPTHLIKTRGQQVTLRCSSQSGHNTVSWYQQALGQGPQFIFQYYREEENGRGNFPPRFSGLQFPNYSSELNVNALELDDSALYLCASSLGGLGQPQHFGDGTRLSIL.

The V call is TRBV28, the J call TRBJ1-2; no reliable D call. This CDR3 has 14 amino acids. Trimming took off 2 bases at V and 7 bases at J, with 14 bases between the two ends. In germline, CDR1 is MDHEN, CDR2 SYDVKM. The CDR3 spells CASSLNMWVAGYTF. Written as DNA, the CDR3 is TGTGCCAGCAGTTTAAATATGTGGGTCGCTGGCTACACCTTC.